This is a list of T cell receptor beta chains from one sample in a study of T cells in localized non-small cell lung cancer. Produced via immunoSEQ multiplex PCR; TCRdb's table is partial and in-frame only. The sample contains nearly 25,000 clones, under 95% of which appear only once. Specimen: peripheral blood, collected before any cancer treatment. These receptors came from a man aged 35-75 years with stage III squamous cell lung carcinoma. Both conserved end residues are part of each CDR3. A D gene is named only where the DNA matches it firmly. A row's size may be missing; if present it is once, few, many or a size class.

v_call	j_call	d_call	clone_size	cdr3_nt	cdr3_aa
TRBV5-5	TRBJ2-3	-	-	TGTGCCAGCAGCTTCGGGGGCAGGGGTTCGACAGATACGCAGTATTTT	CASSFGGRGSTDTQYF
TRBV7-9	TRBJ1-5	-	-	TGTGCCAGCAGCTTAGGGGGGCCTCACGCTCAGCCCCAGCATTTT	CASSLGGPHAQPQHF
TRBV7-9	TRBJ2-1	TRBD1	few	TGTGCCAGCAGCTCGGACAGGGGGGACTACAATGAGCAGTTCTTC	CASSSDRGDYNEQFF
TRBV28	TRBJ1-1	-	once	TGTGCCAGCAATGGAGGGACCACTGAAGCTTTCTTT	CASNGGTTEAFF
TRBV6-1	TRBJ1-4	-	-	TGTGCCAGCAGGGCAGCAACTAATGAAAAACTGTTTTTT	CASRAATNEKLFF
TRBV13	TRBJ2-7	TRBD2	-	TGTGCCAGCAGAAAAGCGGGAGGGCCGCGGGAGCAGTACTTC	CASRKAGGPREQYF
TRBV7-2	TRBJ2-5	-	-	TGTGCCAGCAGCTTAGTATCCAGCCGGGGGGAGACCCAGTACTTC	CASSLVSSRGETQYF
TRBV20-1	TRBJ1-1	-	-	TGCAGTGCTAGTGACAACACTGAAGCTTTCTTT	CSASDNTEAFF
TRBV5-1	TRBJ1-6	TRBD1	once	TGCGCCAGCAGCAGTTTGGACAGGGATAATTCACCCCTCCACTTT	CASSSLDRDNSPLHF
TRBV5-4	TRBJ2-5	-	-	TGTGCCAGCAGCTCCGCCGGTCCCGGATCGGCTAGCTACCAAGAGACCCAGTACTTC	CASSSAGPGSASYQETQYF
TRBV4-2	TRBJ1-6	-	-	TGTGCCAGCAGCCAAGTAGGGCAACGGGATTCACCCCTCCACTTT	CASSQVGQRDSPLHF
TRBV5-4	TRBJ2-7	-	-	TGCGCCAGCAGCCAAGACGGGGGTTTCGAGCAGTACTTC	CASSQDGGFEQYF
TRBV5-4	TRBJ2-7	TRBD2	-	TGTGCCAGCAGCCGGCCGGGACTAGCGGAATCCTACGAGCAGTACTTC	CASSRPGLAESYEQYF
TRBV11-2	TRBJ2-1	-	-	TGTGCCAGCAGCCAGAGTTATGAGCAGTTCTTC	CASSQSYEQFF
TRBV19	TRBJ2-5	TRBD1	-	TGTGCCAGTAGTAGTGGACAGGGGGTTGGGACCCAGTACTTC	CASSSGQGVGTQYF
TRBV28	TRBJ2-1	TRBD2	-	TGTGCCAGCAGCTCATCCGGGACTACCAGTTACAATGAGCAGTTCTTC	CASSSSGTTSYNEQFF
TRBV5-6	TRBJ1-1	TRBD1	-	TGTGCCAGCAGCCCAGGGACAGGGTCGAACACTGAAGCTTTCTTT	CASSPGTGSNTEAFF
TRBV30	TRBJ1-2	TRBD1	once	TGTGCCTGGAGCGACAGGGTCAACTATGGCTACACCTTC	CAWSDRVNYGYTF
TRBV28	TRBJ1-6	-	-	TGTGCCAGCAGTTTATCAGCCGGGTCGACAGGCTCACCCCTCCACTTT	CASSLSAGSTGSPLHF
TRBV5-1	TRBJ1-2	TRBD1	-	TGCGCCAGCAGCCCGGGACAGGGGCATGGCTACACCTTC	CASSPGQGHGYTF
TRBV2	TRBJ1-3	-	-	TGTGCCAGCAGTGAAGACAGGGTCTTATCTGGAAACACCATATATTTT	CASSEDRVLSGNTIYF
TRBV7-3	TRBJ1-6	-	few	TGTGCCAGCAGCTTCCAATCCGACTCTATCCTCCACTTT	CASSFQSDSILHF
TRBV6-5	TRBJ2-5	-	once	TGTGCCAGCAGTTACTCAGCTAGCGAGGGGATGGAGACCCAGTACTTC	CASSYSASEGMETQYF
TRBV9	TRBJ2-2	-	-	TGTGCCAGCAGCGTAGCTCCCGGGACGACGAACACCGGGGAGCTGTTTTTT	CASSVAPGTTNTGELFF
TRBV5-1	TRBJ2-3	TRBD2	-	TGCGCCAGCAGCTTGGTCGCTAGCGGGAGGTCAGATACGCAGTATTTT	CASSLVASGRSDTQYF
TRBV9	TRBJ2-1	TRBD2	-	TGTGCCAGCAGCGACCGACTAGCGGGCTACAATGAGCAGTTCTTC	CASSDRLAGYNEQFF
TRBV2	TRBJ2-1	TRBD1	-	TGTGCCAGCACCCCACAGGGGGAGCAGTTCTTC	CASTPQGEQFF
TRBV18	TRBJ1-1	TRBD1	-	TGTGCCAGCTCACCCCGGGACAGGGACACTGAAGCTTTCTTT	CASSPRDRDTEAFF
TRBV28	TRBJ1-2	TRBD1	-	TGTGCCAGCAGTTTAGCACGTACAGGGGGCGGCCACTATGGCTACACCTTC	CASSLARTGGGHYGYTF
TRBV7-9	TRBJ1-1	-	-	TGTGCCAGCAGCCCCCGGCAGGGCGGAGGCACTGAAGCTTTCTTT	CASSPRQGGGTEAFF
TRBV5-8	TRBJ2-1	-	-	TGTGCCAGCAGCTTGTGGGGGCGGGATGAGCAGTTCTTC	CASSLWGRDEQFF
TRBV4-2	TRBJ1-2	-	-	TGTGCCAGCAGCCAAGATATTCACAGCTACTATGGCTACACCTTC	CASSQDIHSYYGYTF
TRBV4-3	TRBJ1-2	-	-	TGCGCCAGCAGCCAAGAACGGTATTATGGCTACACCTTC	CASSQERYYGYTF
TRBV7-9	TRBJ2-4	-	few	TGTGCCAGCAGCTTAACGGGCCCCCTCGAAAACATTCAGTACTTC	CASSLTGPLENIQYF
TRBV27	TRBJ1-5	TRBD1	-	TGTGCCAGCAGTTCAAGGGGGCAGGGTCAGCCCCAGCATTTT	CASSSRGQGQPQHF
TRBV5-4	TRBJ2-7	-	few	TGTGCCAGCAGCTTGCAGGGCTACGAGCAGTACTTC	CASSLQGYEQYF
TRBV7-9	TRBJ1-4	-	few	TGTGCCAGCAGCTTAGCAGGGAGGATGAATGAAAAACTGTTTTTT	CASSLAGRMNEKLFF
TRBV6-4	TRBJ2-1	-	-	TGTGCCAGCAGTGACTTCGTGGGGTCATCCTACAATGAGCAGTTCTTC	CASSDFVGSSYNEQFF
TRBV6-1	TRBJ1-1	-	-	TGTGCCAGCAGTGTGGGAAATCCCACTGAAGCTTTCTTT	CASSVGNPTEAFF
TRBV30	TRBJ1-3	-	-	TGTGCCTGGATTCTGGACAAGGGCAGGGCCCATTTT	CAWILDKGRAHF
TRBV29-1	TRBJ2-1	-	-	TGCAGCTCCGGGGCTGGCACCTACAATGAGCAGTTCTTC	CSSGAGTYNEQFF
TRBV7-3	TRBJ2-2	-	-	TGTGCCAGCAGCTTAACGGGGTGGGGGACCGGGGAGCTGTTTTTT	CASSLTGWGTGELFF
TRBV5-5	TRBJ1-6	TRBD1	-	TGTGCCAGCAGCTTGGGGGCGGGACAGGGAAGATCACCCCTCCACTTT	CASSLGAGQGRSPLHF
TRBV28	TRBJ2-7	-	-	TGTGCCAGCAGTAAACTTGGAAACACTTACGAGCAGTACTTC	CASSKLGNTYEQYF
TRBV4-1	TRBJ1-2	-	-	TGCGCCAGCAGCCAAGATCATGGGGGGCTTTATGGCTACACCTTC	CASSQDHGGLYGYTF
TRBV7-2	TRBJ2-5	TRBD1	-	TGTGCCAGCAGCTTAGGACAGGGGGCCGGGACCCAGTACTTC	CASSLGQGAGTQYF